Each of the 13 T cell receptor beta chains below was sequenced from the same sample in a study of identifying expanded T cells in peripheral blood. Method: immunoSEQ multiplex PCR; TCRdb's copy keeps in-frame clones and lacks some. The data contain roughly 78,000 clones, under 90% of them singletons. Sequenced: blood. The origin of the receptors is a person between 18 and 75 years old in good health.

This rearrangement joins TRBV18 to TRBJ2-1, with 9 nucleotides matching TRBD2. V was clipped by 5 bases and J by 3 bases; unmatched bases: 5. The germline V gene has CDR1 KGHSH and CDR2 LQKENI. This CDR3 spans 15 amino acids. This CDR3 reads CASSILAGNYNEQFF. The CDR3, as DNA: TGTGCCAGCTCAATTCTAGCGGGAAACTACAATGAGCAGTTCTTC.

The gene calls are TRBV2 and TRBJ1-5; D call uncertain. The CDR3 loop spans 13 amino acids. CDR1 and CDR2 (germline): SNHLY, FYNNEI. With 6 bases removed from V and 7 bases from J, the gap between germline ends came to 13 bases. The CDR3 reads CASRENAGQPQHF. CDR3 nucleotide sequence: TGTGCCAGCAGGGAGAATGCGGGCCAGCCCCAGCATTTT. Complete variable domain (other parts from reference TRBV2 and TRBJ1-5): EPEVTQTPSHQVTQMGQEVILRCVPISNHLYFYWYRQILGQKVEFLVSFYNNEISEKSEIFDDQFSVERPDGSNFTLKIRSTKLEDSAMYFCASRENAGQPQHFGDGTRLSIL.

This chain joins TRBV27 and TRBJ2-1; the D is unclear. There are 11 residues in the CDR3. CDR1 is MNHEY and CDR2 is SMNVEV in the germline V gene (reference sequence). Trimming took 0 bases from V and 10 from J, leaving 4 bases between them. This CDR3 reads CASSLSGEQFF. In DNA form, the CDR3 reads TGTGCCAGCAGTTTATCGGGGGAGCAGTTCTTC.

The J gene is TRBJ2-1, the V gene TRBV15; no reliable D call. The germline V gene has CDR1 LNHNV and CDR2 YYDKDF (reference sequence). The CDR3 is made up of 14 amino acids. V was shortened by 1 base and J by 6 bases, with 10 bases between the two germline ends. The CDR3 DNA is TGTGCCACCAGCAGAGTTAAAGCTCCCAATGAGCAGTTCTTC. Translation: CATSRVKAPNEQFF.

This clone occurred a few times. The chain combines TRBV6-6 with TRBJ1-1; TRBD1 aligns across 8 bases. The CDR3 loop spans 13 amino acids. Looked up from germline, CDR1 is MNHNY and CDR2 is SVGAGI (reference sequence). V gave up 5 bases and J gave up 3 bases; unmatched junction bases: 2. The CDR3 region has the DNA TGTGCCAGCAGTCGACAGGGGTACACTGAAGCTTTCTTT. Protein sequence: CASSRQGYTEAFF.

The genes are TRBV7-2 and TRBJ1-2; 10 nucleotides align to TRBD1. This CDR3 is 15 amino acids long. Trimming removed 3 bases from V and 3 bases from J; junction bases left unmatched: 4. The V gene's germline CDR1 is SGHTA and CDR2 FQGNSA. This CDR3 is CASSFGTGAYYGYTF. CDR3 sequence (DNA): TGTGCCAGCAGCTTTGGGACAGGGGCGTACTATGGCTACACCTTC.

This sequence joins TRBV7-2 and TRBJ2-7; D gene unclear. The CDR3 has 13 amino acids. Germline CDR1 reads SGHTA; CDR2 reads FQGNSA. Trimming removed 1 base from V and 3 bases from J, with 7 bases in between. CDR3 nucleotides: TGTGCCAGCAGCTTAGATACCGACTACGAGCAGTACTTC. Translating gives CASSLDTDYEQYF.

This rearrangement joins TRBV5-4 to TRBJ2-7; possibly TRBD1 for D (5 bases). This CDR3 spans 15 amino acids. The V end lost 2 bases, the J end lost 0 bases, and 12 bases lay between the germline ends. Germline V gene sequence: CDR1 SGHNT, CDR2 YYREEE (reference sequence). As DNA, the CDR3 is TGTGCCAGCAGCTTAGGGGTTGGGGACTCCTACGAGCAGTACTTC. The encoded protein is CASSLGVGDSYEQYF.

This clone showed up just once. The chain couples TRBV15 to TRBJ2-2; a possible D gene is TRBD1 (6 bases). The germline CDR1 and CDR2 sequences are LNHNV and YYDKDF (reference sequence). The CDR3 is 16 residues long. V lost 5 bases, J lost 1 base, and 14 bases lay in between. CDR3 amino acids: CATSSQAGVNTGELFF. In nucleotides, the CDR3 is TGTGCCACCAGCTCTCAGGCAGGGGTGAACACCGGGGAGCTGTTTTTT.

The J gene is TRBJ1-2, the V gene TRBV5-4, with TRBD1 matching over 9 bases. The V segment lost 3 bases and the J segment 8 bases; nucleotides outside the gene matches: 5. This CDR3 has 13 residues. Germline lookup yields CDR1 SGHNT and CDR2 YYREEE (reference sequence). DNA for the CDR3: TGTGCCAGCAGCTATGACAGGGGGGAAGGCTACACCTTC. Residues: CASSYDRGEGYTF.

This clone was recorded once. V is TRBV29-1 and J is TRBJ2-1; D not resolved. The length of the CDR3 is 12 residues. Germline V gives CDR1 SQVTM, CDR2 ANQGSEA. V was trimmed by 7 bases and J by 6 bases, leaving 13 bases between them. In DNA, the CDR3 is TGCAGCGCCATGAAGGAGAGCAATGAGCAGTTCTTC. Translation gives CSAMKESNEQFF.

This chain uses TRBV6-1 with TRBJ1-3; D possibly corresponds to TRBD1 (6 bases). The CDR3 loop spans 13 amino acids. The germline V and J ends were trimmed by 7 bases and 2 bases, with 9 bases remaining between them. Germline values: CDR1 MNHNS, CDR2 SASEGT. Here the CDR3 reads CASTGAAGNTIYF. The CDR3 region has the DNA TGTGCCAGCACAGGGGCGGCTGGAAACACCATATATTTT.

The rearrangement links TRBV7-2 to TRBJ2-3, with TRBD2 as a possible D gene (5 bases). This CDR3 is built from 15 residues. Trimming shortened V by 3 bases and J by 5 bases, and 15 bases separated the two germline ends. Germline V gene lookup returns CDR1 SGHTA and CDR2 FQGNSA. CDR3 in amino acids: CASSFRGSYGDTQYF. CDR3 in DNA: TGTGCCAGCAGCTTTCGGGGATCTTATGGAGATACGCAGTATTTT.